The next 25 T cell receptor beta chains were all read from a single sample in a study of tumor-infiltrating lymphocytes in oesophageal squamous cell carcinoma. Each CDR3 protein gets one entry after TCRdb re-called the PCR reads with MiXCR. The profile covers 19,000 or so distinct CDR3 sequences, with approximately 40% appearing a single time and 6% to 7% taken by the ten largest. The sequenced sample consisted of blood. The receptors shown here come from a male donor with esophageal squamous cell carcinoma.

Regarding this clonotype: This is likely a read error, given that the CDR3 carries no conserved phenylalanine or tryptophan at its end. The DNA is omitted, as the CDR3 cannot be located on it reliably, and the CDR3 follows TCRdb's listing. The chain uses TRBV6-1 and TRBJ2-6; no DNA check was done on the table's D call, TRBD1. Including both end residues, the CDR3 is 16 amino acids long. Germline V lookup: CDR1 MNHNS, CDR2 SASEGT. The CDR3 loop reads CASRTGPSAYGYTFGS.

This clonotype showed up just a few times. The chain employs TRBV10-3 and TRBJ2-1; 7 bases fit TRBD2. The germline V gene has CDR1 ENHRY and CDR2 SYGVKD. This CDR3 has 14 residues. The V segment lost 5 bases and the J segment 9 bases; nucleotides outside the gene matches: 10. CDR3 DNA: TGTGCCATCAGTAGCGGGGACTTAGCGGGTGAGCAGTTCTTC. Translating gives CAISSGDLAGEQFF.

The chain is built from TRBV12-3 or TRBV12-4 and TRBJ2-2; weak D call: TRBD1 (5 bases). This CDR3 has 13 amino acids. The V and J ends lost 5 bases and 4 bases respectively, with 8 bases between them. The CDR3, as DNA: TGTGCCAGCAGTAATAGGGGCACCGGGGAGCTGTTTTTT. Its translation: CASSNRGTGELFF.

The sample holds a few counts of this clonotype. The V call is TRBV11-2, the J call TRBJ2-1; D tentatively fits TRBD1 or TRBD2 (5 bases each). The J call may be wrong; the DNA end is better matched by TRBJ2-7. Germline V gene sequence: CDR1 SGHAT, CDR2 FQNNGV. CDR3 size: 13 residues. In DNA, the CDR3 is TGTGCCAGCAGCTTAGGGGGACCCACCGAGCAGTACTTC. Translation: CASSLGGPTEQYF.

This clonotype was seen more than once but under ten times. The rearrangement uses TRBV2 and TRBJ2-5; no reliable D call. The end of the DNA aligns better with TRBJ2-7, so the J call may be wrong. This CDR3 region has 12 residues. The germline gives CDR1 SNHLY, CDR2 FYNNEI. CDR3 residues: CASSVGTYEQYF. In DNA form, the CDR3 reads TGTGCCAGCAGTGTCGGAACCTACGAGCAGTACTTC.

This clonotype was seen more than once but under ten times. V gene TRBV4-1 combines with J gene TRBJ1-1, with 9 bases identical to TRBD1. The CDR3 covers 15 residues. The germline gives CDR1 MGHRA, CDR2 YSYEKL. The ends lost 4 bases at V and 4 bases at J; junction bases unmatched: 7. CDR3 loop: CASSRNDRGGTEAFF. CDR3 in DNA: TGCGCCAGCAGCCGAAACGACAGGGGGGGCACTGAAGCTTTCTTT.

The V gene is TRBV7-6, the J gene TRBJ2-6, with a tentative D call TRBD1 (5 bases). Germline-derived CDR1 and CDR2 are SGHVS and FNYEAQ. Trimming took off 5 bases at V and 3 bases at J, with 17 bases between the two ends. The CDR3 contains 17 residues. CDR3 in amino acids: CASSPRTLGHGANVLTF. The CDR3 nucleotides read TGTGCCAGCAGCCCGAGGACATTGGGTCATGGGGCCAACGTCCTGACTTTC.

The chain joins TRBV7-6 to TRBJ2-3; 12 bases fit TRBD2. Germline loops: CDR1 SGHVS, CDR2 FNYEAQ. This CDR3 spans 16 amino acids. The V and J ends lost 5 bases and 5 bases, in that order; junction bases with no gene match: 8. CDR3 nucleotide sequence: TGTGCCAGCAGCGCCTATGCTAGCGGGGGGGGAGATACGCAGTATTTT. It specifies CASSAYASGGGDTQYF.

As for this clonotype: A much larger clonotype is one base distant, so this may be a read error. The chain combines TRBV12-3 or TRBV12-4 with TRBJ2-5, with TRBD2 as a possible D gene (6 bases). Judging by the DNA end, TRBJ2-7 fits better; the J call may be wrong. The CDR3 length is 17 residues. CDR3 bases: TGTGCCAGCAGTTCTCGAAGGACTATCGACTCCTCCTACGAGCAGTACTTC. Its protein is CASSSRRTIDSSYEQYF.

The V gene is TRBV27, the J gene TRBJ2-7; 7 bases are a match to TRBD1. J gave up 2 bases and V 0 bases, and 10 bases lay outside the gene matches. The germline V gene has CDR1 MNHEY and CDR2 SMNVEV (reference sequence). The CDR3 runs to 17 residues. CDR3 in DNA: TGTGCCAGCAGTTTATCCCCTTTCGGGACAGAGGCCTACGAGCAGTACTTC. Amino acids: CASSLSPFGTEAYEQYF.

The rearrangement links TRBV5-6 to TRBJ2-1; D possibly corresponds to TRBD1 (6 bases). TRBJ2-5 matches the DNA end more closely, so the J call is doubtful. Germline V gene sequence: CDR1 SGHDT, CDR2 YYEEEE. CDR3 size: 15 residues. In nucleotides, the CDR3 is TGTGCCAGCAGGCCCCCGGGACACGACCAAGAGACCCAGTACTTC. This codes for CASRPPGHDQETQYF.

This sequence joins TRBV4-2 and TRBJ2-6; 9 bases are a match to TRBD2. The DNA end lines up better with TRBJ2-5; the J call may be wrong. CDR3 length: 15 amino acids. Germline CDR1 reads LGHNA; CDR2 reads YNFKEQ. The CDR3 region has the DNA TGTGCCAGCAGCCAAGAGGCGGGGGGGAGGCAGACCCAGTACTTC. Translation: CASSQEAGGRQTQYF.

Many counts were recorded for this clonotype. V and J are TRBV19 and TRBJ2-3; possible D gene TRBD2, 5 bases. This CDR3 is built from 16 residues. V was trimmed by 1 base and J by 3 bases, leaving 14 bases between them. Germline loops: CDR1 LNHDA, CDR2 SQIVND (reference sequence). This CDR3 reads CASSIGGGYRTDTQYF. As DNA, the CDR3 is TGTGCCAGTAGTATAGGAGGCGGGTATAGGACAGATACGCAGTATTTT.

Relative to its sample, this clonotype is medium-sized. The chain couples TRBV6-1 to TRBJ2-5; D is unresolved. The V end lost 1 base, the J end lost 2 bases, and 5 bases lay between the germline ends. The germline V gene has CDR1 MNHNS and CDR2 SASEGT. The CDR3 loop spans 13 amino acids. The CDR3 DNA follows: TGTGCCAGCAGTGAAGGTGGGCAAGAGACCCAGTACTTC. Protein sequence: CASSEGGQETQYF.

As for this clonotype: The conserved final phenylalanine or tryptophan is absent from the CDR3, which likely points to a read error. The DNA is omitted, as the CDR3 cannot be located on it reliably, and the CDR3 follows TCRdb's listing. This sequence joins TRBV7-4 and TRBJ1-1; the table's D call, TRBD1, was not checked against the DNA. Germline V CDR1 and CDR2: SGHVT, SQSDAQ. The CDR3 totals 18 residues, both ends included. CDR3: CASIPRDRVATMSSSSAP.

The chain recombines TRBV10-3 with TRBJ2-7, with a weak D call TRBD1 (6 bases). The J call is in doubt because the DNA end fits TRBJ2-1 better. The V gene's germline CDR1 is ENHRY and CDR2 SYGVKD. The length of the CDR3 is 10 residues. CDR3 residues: CAKQGYEQFF. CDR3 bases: TGTGCCAAACAGGGCTATGAGCAGTTCTTC.

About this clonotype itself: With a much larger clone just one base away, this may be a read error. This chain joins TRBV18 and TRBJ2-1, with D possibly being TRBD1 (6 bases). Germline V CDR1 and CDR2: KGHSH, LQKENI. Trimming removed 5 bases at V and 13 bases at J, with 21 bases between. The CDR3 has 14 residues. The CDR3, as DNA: TGTGCCAGCTCAGTTCAGGGGTTTCAAGAGACCCAGTTCTTC. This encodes CASSVQGFQETQFF.

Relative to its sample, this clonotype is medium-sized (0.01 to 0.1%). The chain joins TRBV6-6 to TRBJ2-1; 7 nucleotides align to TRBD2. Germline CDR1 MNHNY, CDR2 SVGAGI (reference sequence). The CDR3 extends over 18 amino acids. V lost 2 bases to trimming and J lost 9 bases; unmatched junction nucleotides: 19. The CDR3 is CASSYPRGVSGEGSEQFF. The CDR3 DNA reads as TGTGCCAGCAGTTACCCCAGAGGGGTGAGCGGGGAGGGTTCTGAGCAGTTCTTC.

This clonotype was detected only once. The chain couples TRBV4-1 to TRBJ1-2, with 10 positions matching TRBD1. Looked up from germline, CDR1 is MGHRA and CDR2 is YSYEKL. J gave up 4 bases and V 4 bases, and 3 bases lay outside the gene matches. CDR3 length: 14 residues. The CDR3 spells CASSPRDRGYGYTF. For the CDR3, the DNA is TGCGCCAGCAGCCCCCGGGACAGGGGCTATGGCTACACCTTC.

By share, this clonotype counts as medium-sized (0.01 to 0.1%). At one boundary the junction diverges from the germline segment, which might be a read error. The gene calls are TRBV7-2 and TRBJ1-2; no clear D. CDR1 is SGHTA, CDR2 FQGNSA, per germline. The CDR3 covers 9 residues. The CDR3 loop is CASSPPKGF. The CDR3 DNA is TGTGCCAGCAGCCCACCAAAGGGCTTC.

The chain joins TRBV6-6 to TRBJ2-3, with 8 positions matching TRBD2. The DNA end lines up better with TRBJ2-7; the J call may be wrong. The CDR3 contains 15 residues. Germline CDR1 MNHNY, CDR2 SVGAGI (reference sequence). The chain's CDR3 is CASSYDGGRSYEQYF. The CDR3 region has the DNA TGTGCCAGCAGTTACGATGGCGGGAGGTCCTACGAGCAGTACTTC.

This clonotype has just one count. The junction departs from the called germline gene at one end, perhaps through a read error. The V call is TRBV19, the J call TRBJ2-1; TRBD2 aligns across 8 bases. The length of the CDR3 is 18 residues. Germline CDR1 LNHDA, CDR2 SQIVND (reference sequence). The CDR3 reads CASTSGRALAGPFNKQFF. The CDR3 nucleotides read TGTGCCAGTACCTCCGGTAGGGCTCTAGCGGGCCCCTTCAATAAGCAGTTCTTC.

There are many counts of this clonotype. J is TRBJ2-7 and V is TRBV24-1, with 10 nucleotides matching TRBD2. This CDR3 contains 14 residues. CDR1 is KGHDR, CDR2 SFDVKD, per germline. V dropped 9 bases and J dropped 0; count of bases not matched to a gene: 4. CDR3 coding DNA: TGTGCCACCGGGCCTAGCGGGAGCTCCTACGAGCAGTACTTC. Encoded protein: CATGPSGSSYEQYF.

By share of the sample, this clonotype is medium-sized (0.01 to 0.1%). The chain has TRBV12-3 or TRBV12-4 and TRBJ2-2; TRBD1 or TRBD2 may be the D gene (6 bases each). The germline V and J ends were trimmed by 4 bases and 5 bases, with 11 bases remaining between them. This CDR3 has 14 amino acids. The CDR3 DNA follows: TGTGCCAGCAGTTGGGGGGCGCGGACCGGGGAGCTGTTTTTT. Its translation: CASSWGARTGELFF.

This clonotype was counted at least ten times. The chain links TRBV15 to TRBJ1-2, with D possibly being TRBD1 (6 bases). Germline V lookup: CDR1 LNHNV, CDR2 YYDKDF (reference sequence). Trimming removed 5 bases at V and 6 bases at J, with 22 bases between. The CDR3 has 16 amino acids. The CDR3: CATSVHEGGRRNGYTF. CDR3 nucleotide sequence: TGTGCCACCAGCGTCCATGAGGGGGGACGACGGAATGGCTACACCTTC.